A single sample gave rise to the 9 T cell receptor beta chains below, sequenced in a study of PD-1 blockade in classical Hodgkin lymphoma. The assay was immunoSEQ multiplex PCR, and TCRdb's table has in-frame clones only and misses some. Of some 23,000 clones listed, around 69% are singletons. Each patient relapsed following autologous stem cell transplantation, and prior brentuximab vedotin exposure differed. Sequencing used peripheral blood mononuclear cells (PBMCs), obtained at baseline. These receptors were taken from a human donor with classical Hodgkin lymphoma.

In its sample, this clone ranks as medium-sized (0.01 to 0.1%). This chain connects TRBV5-4 to TRBJ2-1; 7 nucleotides line up with TRBD2. The germline V gene encodes CDR1 SGHNT and CDR2 YYREEE (reference sequence). V lost 1 base to trimming and J lost 5 bases; unmatched junction nucleotides: 3. The CDR3 has 14 residues. This chain's CDR3 is CASSLIAGNNEQFF. CDR3 DNA sequence: TGTGCCAGCAGCTTGATAGCGGGTAACAATGAGCAGTTCTTC.

This sequence joins TRBV19 and TRBJ2-4, with a tentative D call TRBD2 (7 bases). The CDR3 covers 15 residues. V lost 3 bases and J lost 5, with 14 bases in between. Per germline, CDR1 LNHDA and CDR2 SQIVND (reference sequence). The CDR3 region is CASSIFRGAENIQYF. CDR3 in DNA: TGTGCCAGTAGTATTTTTCGGGGGGCCGAAAACATTCAGTACTTC.

The rearrangement joins TRBV9 to TRBJ2-1, with 9 nucleotides matching TRBD1. CDR1 is SGDLS, CDR2 YYNGEE, per germline. V dropped 1 base and J dropped 3; count of bases not matched to a gene: 8. This CDR3 comprises 17 residues. CDR3 in DNA: TGTGCCAGCAGCGTATCCATGGGACAGGGCGTCTACAATGAGCAGTTCTTC. It translates to CASSVSMGQGVYNEQFF.

The chain is built from TRBV5-1 and TRBJ2-1; 9 bases line up with TRBD2. The junction had 6 bases not matched to a gene; V was cut back by 5 bases and J by 6 bases. Germline CDR1 SGHRS, CDR2 YFSETQ. The CDR3 has 14 residues. Here the CDR3 reads CASRGLAGSNEQFF. CDR3 DNA sequence: TGCGCCAGCAGAGGTCTAGCGGGGAGCAATGAGCAGTTCTTC.

The chain links TRBV2 to TRBJ2-2, with D perhaps TRBD1 (7 bases). Trimming shortened V by 7 bases and J by 2 bases, and 14 bases separated the two germline ends. Germline V lookup: CDR1 SNHLY, CDR2 FYNNEI. This CDR3 region has 15 residues. CDR3: CASIRRDSNTGELFF. CDR3 DNA: TGTGCCAGCATCAGGCGGGACAGTAACACCGGGGAGCTGTTTTTT.

A few counts support this clone. The chain joins TRBV4-3 to TRBJ2-1; no definite D call. Germline V gene sequence: CDR1 LGHNA, CDR2 YSLEER. The CDR3 totals 15 residues. V shed 0 bases and J shed 7 bases, with 13 bases lying between them. CDR3 in DNA: TGCGCCAGCAGCCAAGATCCCGGTAGCTGGAATGAGCAGTTCTTC. It encodes CASSQDPGSWNEQFF.

V is TRBV4-3 and J is TRBJ1-2; no reliable D call. The CDR3 is 16 amino acids. V lost 1 base to trimming and J lost 4 bases, with 16 bases between them. Germline-derived CDR1 and CDR2 are LGHNA and YSLEER. The CDR3 DNA follows: TGCGCCAGCAGCCAAGCGGTACCTTCGCTGGGCTATGGCTACACCTTC. Residues: CASSQAVPSLGYGYTF.

J is TRBJ2-3 and V is TRBV9; 7 positions match TRBD1. CDR1 and CDR2 (germline): SGDLS, YYNGEE. This CDR3 is built from 18 residues. V was clipped by 0 bases and J by 4 bases; unmatched bases: 14. This CDR3 reads CASSVGGGYRVGPDTQYF. Written as DNA, the CDR3 is TGTGCCAGCAGCGTAGGAGGGGGCTACCGAGTGGGGCCAGATACGCAGTATTTT.

The chain combines TRBV5-4 with TRBJ2-1, with 9 positions matching TRBD1. Trimming cost V 5 bases and J 8 bases; bases outside gene matches: 8. This CDR3 is built from 14 residues. Germline values: CDR1 SGHNT, CDR2 YYREEE (reference sequence). In DNA form, the CDR3 reads TGTGCCAGCAGATCGGGACAGGGTGACCATGAGCAGTTCTTC. Residues: CASRSGQGDHEQFF.